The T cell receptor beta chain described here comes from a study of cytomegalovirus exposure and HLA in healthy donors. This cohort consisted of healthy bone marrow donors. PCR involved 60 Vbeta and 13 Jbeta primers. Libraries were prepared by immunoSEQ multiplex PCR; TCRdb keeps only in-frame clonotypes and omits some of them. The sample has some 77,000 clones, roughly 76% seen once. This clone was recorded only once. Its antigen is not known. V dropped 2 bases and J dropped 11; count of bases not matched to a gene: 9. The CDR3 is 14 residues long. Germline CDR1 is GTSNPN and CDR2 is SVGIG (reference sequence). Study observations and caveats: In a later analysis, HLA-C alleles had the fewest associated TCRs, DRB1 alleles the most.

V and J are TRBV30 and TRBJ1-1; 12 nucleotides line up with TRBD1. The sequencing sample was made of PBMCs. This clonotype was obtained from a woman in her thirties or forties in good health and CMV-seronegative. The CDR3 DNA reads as TGTGCCTGGAGTACCGGGACAGGGGGCGGATGGGCTTTCTTT. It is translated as CAWSTGTGGGWAFF.